The entry below gives a single T cell receptor beta chain sequence along with its context. Its antigen is currently unknown. The data are from a study of OX40 agonist ivuxolimab in advanced cancers. Across the whole study: Aged roughly 20 to 85 with a mean of 60 years, they were 75% to 85% male. Overall study results and limits: More expanded clones were found, on average, in CD8+ than in CD4+ T cells.

The method was immunoSEQ multiplex PCR; TCRdb's version includes in-frame clones alone and lacks a portion of them. This table has 55,000 to 90,000 clones, roughly 80% appearing once. The V gene lost 1 base and the J gene lost 5 bases, with 21 bases spanning the gap. The CDR3 runs to 17 residues. CDR1 SGHNT and CDR2 YYREEE come from the germline V gene (reference sequence). At cycle 4 day 1, cycle 7 day 1, and baseline, blood was sampled. The source material was CD4+ or CD8+ T cells sorted from blood, sampled in a trial of the OX40 agonist ivuxolimab. This TCR derives from an adult with an advanced solid tumor such as melanoma, head and neck, liver or kidney cancer. The rearrangement joins TRBV5-4 to TRBJ1-1; D perhaps matches TRBD1 (6 bases). CDR3 sequence (DNA): TGTGCCAGCAGCTTGCCCGGGACACCGGGTCTAAATACTGAAGCTTTCTTT. This encodes CASSLPGTPGLNTEAFF.